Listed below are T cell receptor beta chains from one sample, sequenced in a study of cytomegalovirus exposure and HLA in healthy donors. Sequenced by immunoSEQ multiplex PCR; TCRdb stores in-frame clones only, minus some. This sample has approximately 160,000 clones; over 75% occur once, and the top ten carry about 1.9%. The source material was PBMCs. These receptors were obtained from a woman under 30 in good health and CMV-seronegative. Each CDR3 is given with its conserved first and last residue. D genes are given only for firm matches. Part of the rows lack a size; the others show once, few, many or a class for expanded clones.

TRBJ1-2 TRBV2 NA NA TGTGCCAGCGGGACTGGGAACTATGGCTACACCTTC CASGTGNYGYTF
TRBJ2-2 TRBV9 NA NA TGTGCCAGCAGCGTAGTCGGGGTAACCGGGGAGCTGTTTTTT CASSVVGVTGELFF
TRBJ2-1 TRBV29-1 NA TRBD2 TGCAGCGTTGATCTAGCGGGAGACCGCAATGAGCAGTTCTTC CSVDLAGDRNEQFF
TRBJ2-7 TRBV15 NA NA TGTGCCACCAGCAACCGGGACACTTCCTACGAGCAGTACTTC CATSNRDTSYEQYF
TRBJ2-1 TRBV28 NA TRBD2 TGTGCCAGCAGGTCCGGGACTAGCGGCCTACAGTTCTTC CASRSGTSGLQFF
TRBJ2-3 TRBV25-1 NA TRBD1 TGTGCCAGTAGCGCCGGGACAGGGGCAATTGTGGCAGATACGCAGTATTTT CASSAGTGAIVADTQYF
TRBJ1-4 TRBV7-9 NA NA TGTGCCAGCAGCTTAGGGATACATGATGGCGGTGAAAAACTGTTTTTT CASSLGIHDGGEKLFF
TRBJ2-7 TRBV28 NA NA TGTGCCAGCAACGCGGGTTACTACGAGCAGTACTTC CASNAGYYEQYF
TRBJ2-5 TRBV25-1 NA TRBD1 TGTGCCAGCAGTCACAACCAGAGGGGGCAGAAGACCCAGTACTTC CASSHNQRGQKTQYF
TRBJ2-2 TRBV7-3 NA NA TGTGCCAGCAGCTCACAGGCGACAGTGAACACCGGGGAGCTGTTTTTT CASSSQATVNTGELFF
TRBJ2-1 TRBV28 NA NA TGTGCCAGCAGCCCAGGCGGGGACTACAATGAGCAGTTCTTC CASSPGGDYNEQFF
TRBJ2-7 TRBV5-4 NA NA TGTGCCAGCACCCCCGACAGCCGCTCCTACGAGCAGTACTTC CASTPDSRSYEQYF
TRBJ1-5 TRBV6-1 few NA TGTGCCAGCGGGGAGATCAATCAGCCCCAGCATTTT CASGEINQPQHF
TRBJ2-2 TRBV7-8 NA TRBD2 TGTGCCAGCAGCCTACAAGGACTAGCCGCTAACACCGGGGAGCTGTTTTTT CASSLQGLAANTGELFF
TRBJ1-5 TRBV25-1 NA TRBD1 TGTGCCAGCAGTGCGGGACAGGGGTATAGCAATCAGCCCCAGCATTTT CASSAGQGYSNQPQHF
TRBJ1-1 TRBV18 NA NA TGTGCCAGCTCACCGTACAGAATGCACTTTGGCACTGAAGCTTTCTTT CASSPYRMHFGTEAFF
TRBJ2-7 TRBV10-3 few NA TGTGCCACCCGGTACGATAGTTACGAGCAGTACTTC CATRYDSYEQYF
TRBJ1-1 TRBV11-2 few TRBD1 TGTGCCAGCAGCTTAGAACCGGGACAGGGGGCTTTCTTT CASSLEPGQGAFF
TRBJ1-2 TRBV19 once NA TGTGCCAGTAGCTTCCACCTATATGAGACACCGGACTATGGCTACACCTTC CASSFHLYETPDYGYTF
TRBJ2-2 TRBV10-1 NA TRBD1 TGCGCCAGCAGTCCCCCCGGGACAGGGGGGCCCGGGGAGCTGTTTTTT CASSPPGTGGPGELFF
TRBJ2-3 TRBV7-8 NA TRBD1 TGTGCCAGCAGCTTAGCCTGGACAGGGTCTATAGATACGCAGTATTTT CASSLAWTGSIDTQYF
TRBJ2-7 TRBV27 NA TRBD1 TGTGCCAGCAGTTCATACACCGGGACAGTCGGCGAGCAGTACTTC CASSSYTGTVGEQYF
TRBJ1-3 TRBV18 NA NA TGTGCCAGCTCACAAGGACCGGGAGAAAGTGGAAACACCATATATTTT CASSQGPGESGNTIYF
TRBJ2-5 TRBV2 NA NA TGTGCCAGCAGCGTATATGAGGAGACCCAGTACTTC CASSVYEETQYF
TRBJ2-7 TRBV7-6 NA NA TGTGCCAGCAGCTTAGAGGGGACTGTTTACGAGCAGTACTTC CASSLEGTVYEQYF
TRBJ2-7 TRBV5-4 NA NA TGTGCCAGCAGCCCGGGATACTCCTACGAGCAGTACTTC CASSPGYSYEQYF
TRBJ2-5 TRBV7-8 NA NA TGTGCCAGCAGTTTTATCAGGGCTTCGGAGACCCAGTACTTC CASSFIRASETQYF
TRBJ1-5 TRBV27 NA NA TGTGCCAGCGCGGGGCTTAAAGTCCGGGGAGGCAATCAGCCCCAGCATTTT CASAGLKVRGGNQPQHF
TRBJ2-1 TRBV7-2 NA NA TGTGCCAGCAGCTTAACGAGGAGCCGCTACAATGAGCAGTTCTTC CASSLTRSRYNEQFF
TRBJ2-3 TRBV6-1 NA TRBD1 TGTGCCAGCAGTGAATGGCCGACAGGGGGATCCGATACGCAGTATTTT CASSEWPTGGSDTQYF
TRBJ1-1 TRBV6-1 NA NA TGTGCCAGCAGTGAAGCGCTTAGTGTGAACACTGAAGCTTTCTTT CASSEALSVNTEAFF
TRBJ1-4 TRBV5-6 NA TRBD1 TGTGCCAGCAGCCTCCAGGGGGTAACTAATGAAAAACTGTTTTTT CASSLQGVTNEKLFF
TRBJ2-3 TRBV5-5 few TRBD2 TGTGCCAGCAGCTCTGGGACTAGAGCAGATACGCAGTATTTT CASSSGTRADTQYF
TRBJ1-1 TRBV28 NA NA TGTGCCAGCAGTCAAACAGGGAGAGGGACTGAAGCTTTCTTT CASSQTGRGTEAFF
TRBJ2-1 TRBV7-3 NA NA TGTGCCAGCAGCTTACCCCCGGCGCTAGCCAATGAGCAGTTCTTC CASSLPPALANEQFF
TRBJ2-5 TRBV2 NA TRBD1 TGTGCCAGCAGTCGACAGGGGCAAGAGACCCAGTACTTC CASSRQGQETQYF
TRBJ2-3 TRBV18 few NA TGTGCCAGCTCACCAATCCTAGCTGCTAGCACAGATACGCAGTATTTT CASSPILAASTDTQYF
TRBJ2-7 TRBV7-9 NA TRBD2 TGTGCCAGCAGCTTAGGACTAGCGGGAGGTGTAGACGAGCAGTACTTC CASSLGLAGGVDEQYF
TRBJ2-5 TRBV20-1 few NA TGCAGTGCTAGGGGCTTAGAGACCCAGTACTTC CSARGLETQYF
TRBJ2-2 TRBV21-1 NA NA TGTGCCAGCAGGGGACAGGGTTCCGGGGAGCTGTTTTTT CASRGQGSGELFF
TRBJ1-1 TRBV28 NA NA TGTGCCAGCAGTTTAGAAGGCGGGGGCACTGAAGCTTTCTTT CASSLEGGGTEAFF
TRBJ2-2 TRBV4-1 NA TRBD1 TGCGCCAGCAGCCAAGGGACAGGGGTGGCCTTCCCCGCCGGGGAGCTGTTTTTT CASSQGTGVAFPAGELFF
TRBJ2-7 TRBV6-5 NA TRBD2 TGTGCCACCAAGCTAACGGGGGGTCCACAATACGAGCAGTACTTC CATKLTGGPQYEQYF
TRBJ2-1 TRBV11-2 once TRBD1 TGTGCCAGCAGTACAGGGGTGTGGAATGAGCAGTTCTTC CASSTGVWNEQFF
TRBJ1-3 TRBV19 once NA TGTGCCAGTAAATCTGTGATATTGGACACTCTTCATTCTGGAAACACCATATATTTT CASKSVILDTLHSGNTIYF
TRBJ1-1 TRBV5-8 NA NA TGTGCCAGCAGCTTTCAGACAGGAATGAACACTGAAGCTTTCTTT CASSFQTGMNTEAFF
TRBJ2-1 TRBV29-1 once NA TGCAGCGCCCCCGGACTCGGAGACAATGAGCAGTTCTTC CSAPGLGDNEQFF
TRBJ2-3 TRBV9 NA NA TGTGCCAGCAGCGTAGCGGAAGGGGATAGGACAGATACGCAGTATTTT CASSVAEGDRTDTQYF
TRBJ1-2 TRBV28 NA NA TGTGCCAGCAGTTCCTACCGATATATAACCGTCCGGGGCTTC CASSSYRYITVRGF
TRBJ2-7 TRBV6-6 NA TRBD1 TGTGCCAGCAGTTACTCAGGGACAGGGGACGAGCAGTACTTC CASSYSGTGDEQYF
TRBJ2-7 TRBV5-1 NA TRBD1 TGCGCCAGCAGCGCCGACAGGGAACGAGACGAGCAGTACTTC CASSADRERDEQYF
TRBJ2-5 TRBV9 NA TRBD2 TGTGCCAGCAGCGAGGGGGGACTAGCGGGAGAACGGGAGACCCAGTACTTC CASSEGGLAGERETQYF
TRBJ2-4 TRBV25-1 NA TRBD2 TGTGCCAGCAGTGATGGGACTAGCGGGAGGAACATTCAGTACTTC CASSDGTSGRNIQYF